What follows are 16 T cell receptor beta chains derived from one specimen sequenced in a study of cytomegalovirus exposure and HLA in healthy donors. Both 60 Vbeta primers and 13 Jbeta primers went into the PCR. This table comes from immunoSEQ multiplex PCR, and its TCRdb copy is limited to in-frame clones, with some not included. The sample includes about 200,000 clones, 73% of them seen just once. Sequenced input: PBMCs. The receptor set was obtained from a woman in her 30s in good health and CMV-seronegative.

This chain uses TRBV5-6 with TRBJ2-1; TRBD2 might be the D (5 bases). Germline assignment: CDR1 SGHDT and CDR2 YYEEEE. V was shortened by 2 bases and J by 5 bases, with 8 bases between the two germline ends. The CDR3 is 13 residues long. The CDR3 loop is CASSLGGDNEQFF. CDR3 DNA sequence: TGTGCCAGCAGCTTAGGAGGTGACAATGAGCAGTTCTTC.

The V and J genes are TRBV4-2 and TRBJ2-2, with TRBD2 matching over 8 bases. The germline V gene has CDR1 LGHNA and CDR2 YNFKEQ. Trimming at V came to 0 bases and at J to 4 bases, leaving 7 bases not matched to a gene. This CDR3 contains 17 residues. Written as DNA, the CDR3 is TGTGCCAGCAGCCAAGATCGGGGGGGGCGGGGCACCGGGGAGCTGTTTTTT. This encodes CASSQDRGGRGTGELFF.

The V and J genes are TRBV30 and TRBJ2-6; 7 bases map to TRBD1. From germline, CDR1 is GTSNPN and CDR2 SVGIG (reference sequence). Trimming cost V 1 base and J 1 base; bases outside gene matches: 4. CDR3 length: 16 residues. This CDR3 reads CAWSGGTASGANVLTF. In DNA, the CDR3 is TGTGCCTGGAGTGGAGGGACAGCATCTGGGGCCAACGTCCTGACTTTC. Combining the CDR3 with reference TRBV30 and TRBJ2-6 gives the whole variable domain SQTIHQWPATLVQPVGSPLSLECTVEGTSNPNLYWYRQAAGRGLQLLFYSVGIGQISSEVPQNLSASRPQDRQFILSSKKLLLSDSGFYLCAWSGGTASGANVLTFGAGSRLTVL.

This sequence joins TRBV7-2 and TRBJ2-3; 7 bases map to TRBD1. The V gene's germline CDR1 is SGHTA and CDR2 FQGNSA. V was pared by 6 bases and J by 1 base, with 1 base of the junction left unmatched. The CDR3 length is 13 residues. The CDR3 region has the DNA TGTGCCAGCAGGAGGGGGCGCACAGATACGCAGTATTTT. Protein sequence: CASRRGRTDTQYF. The full variable domain, with the rest looked up from reference TRBV7-2 and TRBJ2-3, is GAGVSQSPSNKVTEKGKDVELRCDPISGHTALYWYRQSLGQGLEFLIYFQGNSAPDKSGLPSDRFSAERTGGSVSTLTIQRTQQEDSAVYLCASRRGRTDTQYFGPGTRLTVL.

CDR3 protein: CASREGYNEQFF. The CDR3 DNA sequence: TGCGCCAGCAGGGAGGGGTACAATGAGCAGTTCTTC. The rearrangement links TRBV5-1 to TRBJ2-1; D might be TRBD2 (6 bases). Trimming cost V 5 bases and J 4 bases, with 7 bases left between them. The CDR3 spans 12 residues. Germline CDR1 reads SGHRS; CDR2 reads YFSETQ.

This chain joins TRBV30 and TRBJ2-1, with 10 bases aligning to TRBD2. Trimming at V came to 0 bases and at J to 7 bases, leaving 12 bases not matched to a gene. This CDR3 region has 17 residues. CDR1 and CDR2 from the germline V gene are GTSNPN and SVGIG (reference sequence). The chain's CDR3 is CAWSVFGAGGPRNEQFF. In nucleotides, the CDR3 is TGTGCCTGGAGTGTATTTGGAGCGGGAGGGCCGAGGAATGAGCAGTTCTTC.

This clone was seen only a few times. The J gene is TRBJ1-1, the V gene TRBV30; D is perhaps TRBD1 (6 bases). Trimming removed 5 bases from V and 4 bases from J, with 14 bases in between. The CDR3 has 13 residues. In germline, CDR1 is GTSNPN, CDR2 SVGIG (reference sequence). For the CDR3, the DNA is TGTGCCTGGCGCCAGGGGAGGGGCACTGAAGCTTTCTTT. Translation gives CAWRQGRGTEAFF.

The chain joins TRBV7-8 to TRBJ2-5; TRBD2 matches 7 bases. Germline CDR1 reads SGHVS; CDR2 reads FQNEAQ. This CDR3 is built from 15 residues. V lost 4 bases and J lost 1; bases outside the gene matches: 6. Here the CDR3 DNA reads TGTGCCAGCAGCTCCTTGGGCGGGGGCCAAGAGACCCAGTACTTC. Amino acid sequence: CASSSLGGGQETQYF.

The chain recombines TRBV7-8 with TRBJ2-7, with TRBD1 identical over 8 bases. The CDR3 length is 13 residues. With 7 bases clipped from V and 9 bases from J, the junction kept 11 bases outside the gene matches. Germline V gene sequence: CDR1 SGHVS, CDR2 FQNEAQ. The CDR3 spells CASNPNSDRGQYF. The CDR3 DNA sequence: TGTGCCAGCAACCCGAACTCTGACAGGGGGCAGTACTTC.

V usage is TRBV7-9 and J usage is TRBJ2-1; the match to TRBD1 covers 9 bases. Germline lookup yields CDR1 SEHNR and CDR2 FQNEAQ (reference sequence). The CDR3 sequence is 15 residues long. The J segment lost 2 bases and the V segment lost 3 bases, leaving 2 bases of the junction unmatched. Here the CDR3 DNA reads TGTGCCAGCAGCTTGGGACAGGGAACCTACAATGAGCAGTTCTTC. Amino acid sequence: CASSLGQGTYNEQFF.

The J gene is TRBJ1-1, the V gene TRBV10-3; 7 bases map to TRBD1. The CDR3 extends over 12 amino acids. V lost 6 bases and J lost 4; bases outside the gene matches: 2. Germline values: CDR1 ENHRY, CDR2 SYGVKD. The CDR3 nucleotides are TGTGCCATCAGCCAGGGGGGCACTGAAGCTTTCTTT. Protein: CAISQGGTEAFF.

The chain recombines TRBV7-9 with TRBJ1-3, with D unclear. Germline V gives CDR1 SEHNR, CDR2 FQNEAQ (reference sequence). The CDR3 is made up of 15 amino acids. Trimming pared 2 bases from V and 4 bases from J, leaving 12 bases between. CDR3 coding DNA: TGTGCCAGCAGCTTAAAGGCAATAGCCGGAAACACCATATATTTT. Translation gives CASSLKAIAGNTIYF.

V gene TRBV4-1 combines with J gene TRBJ2-7; 7 bases line up with TRBD2. The germline gives CDR1 MGHRA, CDR2 YSYEKL. The CDR3 covers 15 residues. J was trimmed by 2 bases and V by 1 base; bases with no gene match: 5. The CDR3 is CASSQGTGTTYEQYF. DNA of the CDR3: TGCGCCAGCAGCCAAGGAACCGGGACTACCTACGAGCAGTACTTC.

The chain recombines TRBV9 with TRBJ2-5; 10 bases are a match to TRBD2. CDR3 length: 15 amino acids. Germline assignment: CDR1 SGDLS and CDR2 YYNGEE. The ends lost 0 bases at V and 5 bases at J; junction bases unmatched: 4. CDR3 in amino acids: CASSVAAGGGETQYF. The CDR3 DNA reads TGTGCCAGCAGCGTAGCAGCGGGAGGGGGGGAGACCCAGTACTTC.

This sequence joins TRBV9 and TRBJ1-3, with D possibly being TRBD1 (5 bases). V shed 7 bases and J shed 0 bases, with 17 bases lying between them. Germline CDR1 is SGDLS and CDR2 is YYNGEE. CDR3 size: 16 residues. The CDR3 DNA is TGTGCCAGCGGGGAGGACACCGTCAGCTCTGGAAACACCATATATTTT. Protein sequence: CASGEDTVSSGNTIYF. The full variable domain, with the rest looked up from reference TRBV9 and TRBJ1-3, is DSGVTQTPKHLITATGQRVTLRCSPRSGDLSVYWYQQSLDQGLQFLIQYYNGEERAKGNILERFSAQQFPDLHSELNLSSLELGDSALYFCASGEDTVSSGNTIYFGEGSWLTVV.

This clone was seen a handful of times. In DNA form, the CDR3 reads TGTGCCAGCAGCTTGAGACTAGCGGGACGGTACGAGCAGTACTTC. Translating it yields CASSLRLAGRYEQYF. J is TRBJ2-7 and V is TRBV5-4; 11 nucleotides line up with TRBD2. CDR3 length equals 15 residues. Germline CDR1 reads SGHNT; CDR2 reads YYREEE (reference sequence). Losses at the gene ends were 1 base for V and 4 bases for J; bases not matched to a gene: 4. Variable domain in full (rest from reference TRBV5-4 and TRBJ2-7): ETGVTQSPTHLIKTRGQQVTLRCSSQSGHNTVSWYQQALGQGPQFIFQYYREEENGRGNFPPRFSGLQFPNYSSELNVNALELDDSALYLCASSLRLAGRYEQYFGPGTRLTVT.